This T cell receptor (beta chain) was identified during a study of regulatory T cells in long-lasting Graves disease. Trimming took 4 bases from V and 1 from J; bases not matched to a gene: 3. The CDR3 runs to 15 residues. Germline V gene sequence: CDR1 SNHLY, CDR2 FYNNEI. This clonotype was seen many times. Time point denoted: persistent/refractory GD, antithyroid drugs over 5 years with positive TRAb. From PBMCs, RNA was extracted and then used to make the TCR library. Peripheral blood, about 10 milliliters of it, was drawn into EDTA tubes. CDR3 regions were amplified by Arm-PCR using iRepertoire HTBI primers to build TCR beta libraries. TCRdb reanalysed the multiplex PCR reads using MiXCR and keeps one entry per CDR3 protein. Of 360,000 or so distinct CDR3 sequences listed, roughly 24% are singletons.

Sequenced material: peripheral blood mononuclear cells (PBMCs), taken when the disease was refractory, from a patient treated with antithyroid drugs. The receptor comes from a woman aged 40 to 50 with Graves disease. J is TRBJ2-5 and V is TRBV2; 10 bases align to TRBD2. CDR3 in DNA: TGTGCCAGCAGTGGAGCGGGAGGGCTCCAAGAGACCCAGTACTTC. Amino acid sequence: CASSGAGGLQETQYF.